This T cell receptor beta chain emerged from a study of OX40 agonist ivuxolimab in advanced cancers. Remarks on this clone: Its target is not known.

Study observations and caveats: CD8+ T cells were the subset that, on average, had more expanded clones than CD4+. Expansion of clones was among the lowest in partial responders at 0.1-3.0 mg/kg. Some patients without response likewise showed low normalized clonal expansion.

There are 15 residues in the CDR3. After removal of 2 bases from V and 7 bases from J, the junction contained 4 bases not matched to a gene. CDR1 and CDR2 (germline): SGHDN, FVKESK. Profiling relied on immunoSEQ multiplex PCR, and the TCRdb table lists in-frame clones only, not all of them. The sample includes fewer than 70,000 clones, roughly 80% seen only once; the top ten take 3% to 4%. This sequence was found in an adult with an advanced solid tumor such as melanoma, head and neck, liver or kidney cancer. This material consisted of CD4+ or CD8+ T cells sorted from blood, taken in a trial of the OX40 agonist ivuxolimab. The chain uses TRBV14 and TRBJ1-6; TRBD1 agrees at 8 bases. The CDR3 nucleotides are TGTGCCAGCAGCCAAACCGGGACAGGAAATTCACCCCTCCACTTT. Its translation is CASSQTGTGNSPLHF.